These 25 T cell receptor beta chains share one sample of origin, sequenced in a study of B cell selection in AIRE deficiency. Clones were sequenced by immunoSEQ multiplex PCR, and TCRdb holds only the in-frame ones, with some missing. The profile covers some 27,000 clones, with roughly 95% appearing a single time and 0.24% taken by the ten largest. The sorted conventional CD4 T cells were gated as CD4+CD127+. Input material: CD4+CD127+ conventional T cells sorted from PBMCs. Receptors were obtained from a human donor in good health.

V is TRBV11-2 and J is TRBJ1-1; the D gene is possibly TRBD1 (5 bases). This CDR3 has 13 amino acids. V shed 1 base and J shed 8 bases, with 11 bases lying between them. Per germline, CDR1 SGHAT and CDR2 FQNNGV. In DNA, the CDR3 is TGTGCCAGCAGCTTAGTGAAGGGGAACGAAGCTTTCTTT. Residues: CASSLVKGNEAFF.

The chain has TRBV20-1 and TRBJ2-5; D gene uncertain. Germline V gene lookup returns CDR1 DFQATT and CDR2 SNEGSKA (reference sequence). V was trimmed by 5 bases and J by 0 bases, leaving 4 bases between them. The CDR3 is 11 amino acids. The CDR3 DNA is TGCAGTGCTCAAGACCAAGAGACCCAGTACTTC. Protein: CSAQDQETQYF.

This chain links TRBV9 with TRBJ2-5; 8 bases fit TRBD2. Germline-derived CDR1 and CDR2 are SGDLS and YYNGEE. The ends lost 5 bases at V and 2 bases at J; junction bases unmatched: 20. The CDR3 is 19 amino acids. CDR3 bases: TGTGCCAGCAGTCGGGGTCCCCTCTTTAGCGGGGATACGCAAGAGACCCAGTACTTC. It is translated as CASSRGPLFSGDTQETQYF. The variable domain in full, completed from reference TRBV9 and TRBJ2-5, reads DSGVTQTPKHLITATGQRVTLRCSPRSGDLSVYWYQQSLDQGLQFLIQYYNGEERAKGNILERFSAQQFPDLHSELNLSSLELGDSALYFCASSRGPLFSGDTQETQYFGPGTRLLVL.

The J gene is TRBJ2-3, the V gene TRBV7-9, with 10 bases aligning to TRBD2. V shed 2 bases and J 3 bases; nucleotides not matched to a gene: 8. CDR1 and CDR2 (germline): SEHNR, FQNEAQ (reference sequence). The CDR3 runs 17 residues. CDR3 region: CASSLRTSGYGTDTQYF. CDR3 nucleotides: TGTGCCAGCAGCTTAAGGACTAGCGGATATGGGACAGATACGCAGTATTTT.

The rearrangement uses TRBV27 and TRBJ1-6; TRBD1 is a possible D gene (5 bases). Germline V gene data show CDR1 as MNHEY and CDR2 as SMNVEV (reference sequence). V lost 3 bases, J lost 2 bases, and 14 bases lay in between. CDR3 length: 17 residues. CDR3 region: CASSLGVSSTYNSPLHF. The CDR3 nucleotides read TGTGCCAGCAGTTTGGGGGTCTCGAGCACCTATAATTCACCCCTCCACTTT.

The genes are TRBV6-1 and TRBJ2-2, with D perhaps being TRBD1 or TRBD2 (5 bases each). The CDR3 is 18 residues long. CDR1 and CDR2 (germline): MNHNS, SASEGT. V was trimmed by 2 bases and J by 3 bases, leaving 19 bases between them. The CDR3, as DNA: TGTGCCAGCAGTGAAAAACCCATAGGGACGGAGCACACCGGGGAGCTGTTTTTT. This translates into CASSEKPIGTEHTGELFF.

The CDR3 loop reads CASSFGRGLGNSPLHF. The DNA for the CDR3 is TGTGCCAGCAGCTTTGGCAGGGGGCTGGGTAATTCACCCCTCCACTTT. J is TRBJ1-6 and V is TRBV5-5, with 8 nucleotides matching TRBD1. J lost 6 bases, V lost 2 bases, and 7 bases had no gene match. CDR3 length: 16 amino acids. The V gene's germline CDR1 is SGHKS and CDR2 YYEKEE (reference sequence).

The chain uses TRBV18 and TRBJ2-1; D uncertain. CDR3 length: 16 amino acids. Germline V lookup: CDR1 KGHSH, CDR2 LQKENI. The V gene lost 4 bases and the J gene lost 6 bases, with 19 bases spanning the gap. The CDR3 DNA sequence: TGTGCCAGCTCACTAGGTCCTAGTATTATAGGCAATGAGCAGTTCTTC. It specifies CASSLGPSIIGNEQFF.

The CDR3 DNA follows: TGCAGCGTTGATCCTGAAGCTTTCTTT. It encodes CSVDPEAFF. The V call is TRBV29-1, the J call TRBJ1-1; D remains ambiguous. Germline CDR1 SQVTM, CDR2 ANQGSEA. The V gene lost 3 bases and the J gene lost 6 bases, with 2 bases spanning the gap. This CDR3 spans 9 amino acids.

This chain uses TRBV5-1 with TRBJ1-4; 9 bases map to TRBD1. The V and J ends lost 1 base and 4 bases, in that order; junction bases with no gene match: 11. The CDR3 contains 18 residues. Germline V gives CDR1 SGHRS, CDR2 YFSETQ. CDR3 bases: TGCGCCAGCAGCTTGTGGGGGCCGACAGGGGGGTTTAATGAAAAACTGTTTTTT. Encoded protein: CASSLWGPTGGFNEKLFF.

The chain employs TRBV19 and TRBJ1-6, with D possibly TRBD1 on 6 matching bases. Per germline, CDR1 LNHDA and CDR2 SQIVND (reference sequence). Trimming stripped 10 bases from V and 7 bases from J, with 23 bases between. The length of the CDR3 is 16 residues. CDR3 sequence (DNA): TGTGCCACGACTGAAACTAAGACAGGCTACAATTCACCCCTCCACTTT. Translating gives CATTETKTGYNSPLHF.

This sequence joins TRBV5-1 and TRBJ2-3; D possibly corresponds to TRBD1 (5 bases). V was shortened by 3 bases and J by 2 bases, with 13 bases between the two germline ends. There are 15 residues in the CDR3. Per the germline V gene, CDR1 is SGHRS and CDR2 is YFSETQ. CDR3: CASSWVTANTDTQYF. Written as DNA, the CDR3 is TGCGCCAGCAGCTGGGTGACAGCGAACACAGATACGCAGTATTTT. Using reference TRBV5-1 and TRBJ2-3 for the parts outside the CDR3, the full variable domain is KAGVTQTPRYLIKTRGQQVTLSCSPISGHRSVSWYQQTPGQGLQFLFEYFSETQRNKGNFPGRFSGRQFSNSRSEMNVSTLELGDSALYLCASSWVTANTDTQYFGPGTRLTVL.

This sequence joins TRBV18 and TRBJ2-7; D tentatively reads TRBD1 or TRBD2 (5 bases each). The germline V and J ends were trimmed by 3 bases and 5 bases, with 8 bases remaining between them. The CDR3 has 12 amino acids. Germline assignment: CDR1 KGHSH and CDR2 LQKENI. The chain's CDR3 is CASSPRDDEQYF. In DNA, the CDR3 is TGTGCCAGCTCACCCCGGGACGACGAGCAGTACTTC.

The CDR3 DNA reads as TGTGCCAGCAGGGAACGGGGAGCAGGAAACACCATATATTTT. Translation: CASRERGAGNTIYF. The chain recombines TRBV27 with TRBJ1-3; no firm D call. The CDR3 is 14 amino acids. Trimming removed 6 bases from V and 4 bases from J, with 13 bases in between. Looked up from germline, CDR1 is MNHEY and CDR2 is SMNVEV (reference sequence).

The V gene is TRBV5-6, the J gene TRBJ2-3; D not resolved. V shed 1 base and J shed 4 bases, with 4 bases lying between them. The CDR3 has 12 amino acids. Germline loops: CDR1 SGHDT, CDR2 YYEEEE. The CDR3 is CASSLFPDTQYF. DNA for the CDR3: TGTGCCAGCAGCTTGTTCCCAGATACGCAGTATTTT.

The chain has TRBV13 and TRBJ2-5; 13 bases are shared with TRBD2. There are 16 residues in the CDR3. CDR1 and CDR2 (germline): PRHDT, FYEKMQ (reference sequence). The junction had 6 bases not matched to a gene; V was cut back by 5 bases and J by 3 bases. CDR3 residues: CASSLGLAGEKETQYF. DNA for the CDR3: TGTGCCAGCAGCCTCGGACTAGCGGGGGAAAAAGAGACCCAGTACTTC.

The chain combines TRBV11-3 with TRBJ2-3; 7 nucleotides line up with TRBD1. Germline assignment: CDR1 SGHNT and CDR2 YENEEA. CDR3 length: 14 residues. Trimming at V came to 2 bases and at J to 3 bases, leaving 2 bases not matched to a gene. For the CDR3, the DNA is TGTGCCAGCAGCTTATCCAGGGGGACAGATACGCAGTATTTT. Residues: CASSLSRGTDTQYF.

The V call is TRBV7-2, the J call TRBJ2-1; the D is unclear. Trimming pared 5 bases from V and 7 bases from J, leaving 12 bases between. There are 13 residues in the CDR3. From germline, CDR1 is SGHTA and CDR2 FQGNSA. The chain's CDR3 is CASSIPGPNEQFF. CDR3 coding DNA: TGTGCCAGCAGCATCCCCGGACCAAATGAGCAGTTCTTC.

The chain combines TRBV19 with TRBJ2-3, with TRBD1 matching 9 bases. This CDR3 is 17 amino acids long. In germline, CDR1 is LNHDA, CDR2 SQIVND (reference sequence). V was clipped by 5 bases and J by 3 bases; unmatched bases: 12. CDR3 nucleotide sequence: TGTGCCAGTAGTGGCGGGACCTTACAGGGGGCTACAGATACGCAGTATTTT. Translated: CASSGGTLQGATDTQYF.

The chain couples TRBV5-4 to TRBJ2-1; D is undetermined. The germline gives CDR1 SGHNT, CDR2 YYREEE (reference sequence). V was pared by 4 bases and J by 7 bases, with 9 bases between. This CDR3 is 12 amino acids long. CDR3 nucleotide sequence: TGTGCCAGCAGCCCATGGGGAAATGAGCAGTTCTTC. Translation: CASSPWGNEQFF.

The chain combines TRBV6-1 with TRBJ2-2; D perhaps matches TRBD1 (7 bases). The CDR3 covers 15 residues. V lost 11 bases and J 5 bases, leaving 21 bases between the germline ends. Germline V gene sequence: CDR1 MNHNS, CDR2 SASEGT. The CDR3 bases are TGTGCCGCGTCCCGAGGCAGGGGGGATACCGGGGAGCTGTTTTTT. Translation gives CAASRGRGDTGELFF.

V usage is TRBV11-3 and J usage is TRBJ2-5; D is possibly TRBD2 (5 bases). The CDR3 spans 12 residues. The germline V gene encodes CDR1 SGHNT and CDR2 YENEEA. Trimming stripped 5 bases from V and 4 bases from J, with 8 bases between. The CDR3 region is CASSRRGETQYF. CDR3 nucleotides: TGTGCCAGCAGCCGCCGGGGAGAGACCCAGTACTTC.

The J gene is TRBJ1-2, the V gene TRBV5-4; 9 bases are shared with TRBD1. This CDR3 has 13 residues. CDR1 is SGHNT, CDR2 YYREEE, per germline (reference sequence). V was pared by 4 bases and J by 7 bases, with 5 bases of the junction left unmatched. CDR3 sequence: CASSIQGAGGYTF. The DNA for the CDR3 is TGTGCCAGCAGCATACAGGGGGCGGGTGGCTACACCTTC.

The chain couples TRBV5-1 to TRBJ2-3; the D is unclear. Germline loops: CDR1 SGHRS, CDR2 YFSETQ. Trimming removed 1 base from V and 3 bases from J, with 3 bases in between. The CDR3 consists of 12 residues. CDR3 sequence: CASSLRTDTQYF. CDR3 sequence (DNA): TGCGCCAGCAGCTTGCGAACAGATACGCAGTATTTT.

The chain has TRBV11-2 and TRBJ2-7; D ambiguous. V lost 1 base and J lost 2, with 3 bases in between. This CDR3 contains 12 residues. Germline V gene lookup returns CDR1 SGHAT and CDR2 FQNNGV. The CDR3 spells CASSLGTYEQYF. DNA for the CDR3: TGTGCCAGCAGCTTAGGTACCTACGAGCAGTACTTC. The whole variable domain, remainder taken from reference TRBV11-2 and TRBJ2-7, is EAGVAQSPRYKIIEKRQSVAFWCNPISGHATLYWYQQILGQGPKLLIQFQNNGVVDDSQLPKDRFSAERLKGVDSTLKIQPAKLEDSAVYLCASSLGTYEQYFGPGTRLTVT.